This TCR beta chain came from a study of blood T cell repertoires in COVID-19. The wider study: COVID-19 samples collected from the United States, Italy and Spain covered acute and convalescent phases.

Original analysis: Reference gene primer amplification in the assay estimated nucleated cell counts. Generated by immunoSEQ multiplex PCR, the TCRdb table keeps only in-frame clones and is missing some. V and J calls and clone size follow that table, whereas D and trimming were derived from the DNA. There are some 10,000 clones in the sample; about 90% occur only once, and roughly 4.4% lies in the top ten. The CDR3 extends over 12 amino acids. The V gene lost 3 bases and the J gene lost 6 bases, with 6 bases spanning the gap. The germline gives CDR1 KGHSH, CDR2 LQKENI. The chain is built from TRBV18 and TRBJ2-1; no clear D gene. The sample taken for sequencing was peripheral blood. This TCR was sampled from a human donor in a cohort sampled during active COVID-19. The CDR3 region has the DNA TGTGCCAGCTCACCTCCTAGCAATGAGCAGTTCTTC. It codes for CASSPPSNEQFF.